The 15 T cell receptor beta chains below were found in one sample sequenced in a study of T cells in Graves' hyperthyroidism and ophthalmopathy. Amplified TCR beta CDR3 regions derived from RNA transcripts. A set of HTBI primers served as the primers for a first-round RT-PCR of the TCR CDR3. TCRdb re-called the multiplex PCR reads with MiXCR, one entry per CDR3 protein. This table has around 570,000 distinct CDR3 sequences, about 20% appearing once. Sequenced material: blood. All receptors derive from a man between 35 and 55 years old with Graves' ophthalmopathy.

This clonotype was seen repeatedly, ten times or more. The rearrangement links TRBV5-1 to TRBJ2-4; 11 bases agree with TRBD1. The CDR3 contains 18 residues. V trimming: 0 bases; J trimming: 1 base; junction bases outside the gene matches: 6. CDR1 SGHRS and CDR2 YFSETQ come from the germline V gene. The CDR3 region has the DNA TGCGCCAGCAGCTTGGGGACAGGGGGCGCCCTGGCCAAAAACATTCAGTACTTC. Protein product: CASSLGTGGALAKNIQYF.

This clonotype was found many times. The V gene is TRBV27, the J gene TRBJ1-1; D possibly corresponds to TRBD1 (6 bases). The V end lost 2 bases, the J end lost 4 bases, and 11 bases lay between the germline ends. This CDR3 comprises 14 residues. The germline V gene encodes CDR1 MNHEY and CDR2 SMNVEV (reference sequence). CDR3 residues: CASSLVGQPTEAFF. CDR3 DNA: TGTGCCAGCAGTTTAGTTGGACAGCCCACTGAAGCTTTCTTT.

This clonotype was detected many times. The chain recombines TRBV11-2 with TRBJ1-1; D perhaps matches TRBD1 (5 bases). Germline V gives CDR1 SGHAT, CDR2 FQNNGV. This CDR3 has 13 residues. The ends were cut back, 5 bases at V and 1 base at J, with 8 bases in the middle. As DNA, the CDR3 is TGTGCCAGCAGCCGACAGACGAACACTGAAGCTTTCTTT. Residues: CASSRQTNTEAFF. Full variable domain (rest looked up from reference TRBV11-2 and TRBJ1-1): EAGVAQSPRYKIIEKRQSVAFWCNPISGHATLYWYQQILGQGPKLLIQFQNNGVVDDSQLPKDRFSAERLKGVDSTLKIQPAKLEDSAVYLCASSRQTNTEAFFGQGTRLTVV.

In regard to this clonotype: Being one base from a much bigger clone, this may be a read error. The chain carries TRBV6-9 and TRBJ2-7, with no clear D. Trimming removed 3 bases at V and 1 base at J, with 10 bases between. The CDR3 has 14 residues. Germline V gives CDR1 MNHGY, CDR2 SVAAGI. Written as DNA, the CDR3 is TGTGCCAGCAGTTACCTCGAAGGGTCCTACGAGCAGTACTTC. Its protein product is CASSYLEGSYEQYF.

This clonotype was counted between two and nine times. The V call is TRBV9, the J call TRBJ2-7; D unclear. The CDR3 has 14 amino acids. Trimming stripped 2 bases from V and 1 base from J, with 10 bases between. Germline V gives CDR1 SGDLS, CDR2 YYNGEE. CDR3 DNA: TGTGCCAGCAGCGTGAGCCACGGATCCTACGAGCAGTACTTC. Encoded protein: CASSVSHGSYEQYF. Looking up the rest from reference TRBV9 and TRBJ2-7 gives the full variable domain: DSGVTQTPKHLITATGQRVTLRCSPRSGDLSVYWYQQSLDQGLQFLIQYYNGEERAKGNILERFSAQQFPDLHSELNLSSLELGDSALYFCASSVSHGSYEQYFGPGTRLTVT.

V is TRBV6-1 and J is TRBJ1-1; weak D call: TRBD1 (5 bases). V was clipped by 6 bases and J by 6 bases, with 14 bases between them. Looked up from germline, CDR1 is MNHNS and CDR2 is SASEGT. This CDR3 region has 13 residues. Written as DNA, the CDR3 is TGTGCCAGCAGCCCGGCGGGGGTGGCTGAAGCTTTCTTT. Amino acid sequence: CASSPAGVAEAFF.

The chain's CDR3 is CASSEFARPSSYNSPLHF. In DNA, the CDR3 is TGTGCCAGCAGTGAATTCGCTCGGCCGAGCTCCTATAATTCACCCCTCCACTTT. The chain carries TRBV6-1 and TRBJ1-6; D unresolved. This CDR3 is built from 18 residues. The germline V gene has CDR1 MNHNS and CDR2 SASEGT. The V and J ends lost 2 bases and 0 bases respectively, with 14 bases between them.

V and J are TRBV5-1 and TRBJ2-3, with a weak D call TRBD2 (5 bases). The CDR3 totals 16 residues. The germline V and J ends were trimmed by 4 bases and 2 bases, with 17 bases remaining between them. CDR1 and CDR2 from the germline V gene are SGHRS and YFSETQ. CDR3 sequence reads: CASSPRIGSPTDTQYF. The CDR3 DNA is TGCGCCAGCAGCCCCCGGATTGGGAGCCCCACAGATACGCAGTATTTT. Supplemented by reference TRBV5-1 and TRBJ2-3, the full variable domain reads KAGVTQTPRYLIKTRGQQVTLSCSPISGHRSVSWYQQTPGQGLQFLFEYFSETQRNKGNFPGRFSGRQFSNSRSEMNVSTLELGDSALYLCASSPRIGSPTDTQYFGPGTRLTVL.

This clonotype was counted ten times or more. The rearrangement uses TRBV3-1 and TRBJ2-2, with 9 nucleotides matching TRBD2. The V gene end was trimmed by 4 bases and the J gene end by 7 bases; junction bases not matched to a gene: 1. Looked up from germline, CDR1 is LGHDT and CDR2 is YNNKEL (reference sequence). This CDR3 comprises 13 residues. The CDR3 here is CASSLAGDGELFF. CDR3 nucleotides: TGTGCCAGCAGCCTAGCGGGGGACGGGGAGCTGTTTTTT.

This clonotype was seen more than once but under ten times. The chain combines TRBV7-9 with TRBJ2-2; D not resolved. Germline-derived CDR1 and CDR2 are SEHNR and FQNEAQ (reference sequence). There are 14 residues in the CDR3. Deletions cut 3 bases from V and 3 bases from J, with 8 bases between. CDR3 DNA sequence: TGTGCCAGCAGCTTGGGCCAGTACACCGGGGAGCTGTTTTTT. Translated: CASSLGQYTGELFF.

The V and J genes are TRBV6-2 or TRBV6-3 and TRBJ1-1; 8 nucleotides agree with TRBD1. Germline trimming cut 8 bases from V and 5 bases from J; bases unmatched to any gene: 10. The germline V gene encodes CDR1 MNHEY and CDR2 SVGEGT. The CDR3 spans 14 residues. The CDR3 DNA sequence: TGTGCCAGCTGGGACAGGAATTTGAGGACTGAAGCTTTCTTT. Protein sequence: CASWDRNLRTEAFF.

This clonotype was picked up a small number of times. V gene TRBV6-1 combines with J gene TRBJ2-1; D unresolved. V lost 6 bases and J 4 bases, leaving 16 bases between the germline ends. The CDR3 is 15 amino acids. The V gene's germline CDR1 is MNHNS and CDR2 SASEGT. The CDR3 protein is CASSPTPLGYNEQFF. DNA of the CDR3: TGTGCCAGCAGCCCTACACCACTGGGATACAATGAGCAGTTCTTC.

This clonotype turned up a few times. The chain couples TRBV6-2 or TRBV6-3 to TRBJ1-5; perhaps TRBD1 as D (5 bases). CDR3 length: 16 amino acids. CDR1 MNHEY and CDR2 SVGEGT come from the germline V gene. V was clipped by 5 bases and J by 3 bases, with 17 bases between them. The CDR3 here is CASSPQGVWDNQPQHF. In DNA, the CDR3 is TGTGCCAGCAGTCCGCAGGGAGTCTGGGACAATCAGCCCCAGCATTTT.

This clonotype was counted many times. The chain is built from TRBV7-3 and TRBJ2-1; D not resolved. The CDR3 contains 12 residues. Germline V gene sequence: CDR1 SGHTA, CDR2 FQGTGA. The V and J ends lost 5 bases and 8 bases respectively, with 10 bases between them. DNA of the CDR3: TGTGCCAGCAGCCCGGGCCTGGATGAGCAGTTCTTC. It encodes CASSPGLDEQFF.

The J gene is TRBJ1-2, the V gene TRBV27; D might be TRBD1 (5 bases). V lost 0 bases and J 4 bases, leaving 9 bases between the germline ends. The CDR3 runs 14 residues. The germline CDR1 and CDR2 sequences are MNHEY and SMNVEV (reference sequence). In nucleotides, the CDR3 is TGTGCCAGCAGTTTATCGCAGGGCCTCTATGGCTACACCTTC. This translates into CASSLSQGLYGYTF.